This T cell receptor (beta chain) was found in a study of shared clonotypes between healthy human individuals. This clone was seen once. The antigen is not known. Study observations and caveats: The four-donor shared clonotypes exceeded non-shared clonotypes in generation probability, with non-shared ones scoring lower. Represented diversity, genetic and exposure-history alike, was limited by few donors.

Profiling relied on immunoSEQ multiplex PCR, and the TCRdb table lists in-frame clones only, not all of them. The table lists over 950,000 clones, 70% to 85% of them singletons. The sample comprised memory CD4+ T cells from PBMCs. Subset: CD45RA-negative fraction. The receptor was derived from a man aged 18-30 years in good health. Some clones in this sample may be carry-over from other donors' samples.

CDR3 bases: TGTGCCAGCAGCGTCCGACTAGCGGGAGACTACAATGAGCAGTTCTTC. It specifies CASSVRLAGDYNEQFF. The chain combines TRBV4-2 with TRBJ2-1; 12 nucleotides line up with TRBD2. This CDR3 spans 16 amino acids. Per germline, CDR1 LGHNA and CDR2 YNFKEQ. Trimming removed 5 bases from V and 3 bases from J; junction bases left unmatched: 5.